This entry lists 25 T cell receptor beta chains sequenced from one sample in a study of OX40 agonist ivuxolimab in advanced cancers. Method: immunoSEQ multiplex PCR; TCRdb's copy keeps in-frame clones and lacks some. The table records fewer than 95,000 clones, 90% of them present only once. The input for sequencing was CD4+ or CD8+ T cells sorted from blood, taken in a trial of the OX40 agonist ivuxolimab. Receptors originate from an adult with an advanced solid tumor such as melanoma, head and neck, liver or kidney cancer.

The CDR3 sequence is CASSLAAGELYEQYF. The DNA of the CDR3 is TGCGCCAGCAGCTTGGCGGCGGGAGAGCTGTACGAGCAGTACTTC. The chain joins TRBV5-1 to TRBJ2-7; 7 positions match TRBD2. V trimming: 0 bases; J trimming: 4 bases; junction bases outside the gene matches: 7. The CDR3 loop spans 15 amino acids. CDR1 is SGHRS and CDR2 is YFSETQ in the germline V gene.

The chain joins TRBV4-1 to TRBJ1-4; the D gene is possibly TRBD1 (5 bases). The CDR3 runs to 12 residues. V dropped 6 bases and J dropped 8 bases, with 10 bases sitting between them. CDR1 and CDR2 (germline): MGHRA, YSYEKL. The CDR3, as DNA: TGCGCCAGCAGTCTTCGACAGGAAAAACTGTTTTTT. Translation gives CASSLRQEKLFF.

This rearrangement joins TRBV10-3 to TRBJ1-6; D may be TRBD1 (5 bases). Per germline, CDR1 ENHRY and CDR2 SYGVKD. The CDR3 is 15 amino acids. The V gene lost 2 bases and the J gene lost 10 bases, with 15 bases spanning the gap. The CDR3 here is CAISEAGIGRSPLHF. CDR3 nucleotide sequence: TGTGCCATCAGTGAGGCAGGGATTGGGAGATCACCCCTCCACTTT.

The genes are TRBV7-9 and TRBJ2-7; the D gene is possibly TRBD2 (7 bases). CDR3 size: 12 residues. V lost 4 bases and J 6 bases, leaving 10 bases between the germline ends. The germline V gene has CDR1 SEHNR and CDR2 FQNEAQ (reference sequence). The DNA for the CDR3 is TGTGCCAGCAGCTCAAGGGGGGGCGAGCAGTACTTC. Encoded protein: CASSSRGGEQYF.

V usage is TRBV19 and J usage is TRBJ2-5; 8 nucleotides line up with TRBD2. Germline V gene data show CDR1 as LNHDA and CDR2 as SQIVND (reference sequence). The CDR3 consists of 14 residues. The V segment lost 3 bases and the J segment 3 bases; nucleotides outside the gene matches: 3. The CDR3: CASSIGSGEETQYF. CDR3 coding DNA: TGTGCCAGTAGTATTGGTAGCGGGGAAGAGACCCAGTACTTC.

The gene calls are TRBV18 and TRBJ2-1; D is unresolved. V was pared by 6 bases and J by 10 bases, with 19 bases between. The V gene's germline CDR1 is KGHSH and CDR2 LQKENI. The CDR3 spans 14 residues. CDR3 sequence: CASSSPLGSYEQFF. The CDR3 region has the DNA TGTGCCAGCTCCTCACCACTGGGCTCATACGAGCAGTTCTTC.

There are a few counts of this clone. The V and J genes are TRBV19 and TRBJ2-5; 7 nucleotides align to TRBD2. Trimming removed 3 bases from V and 5 bases from J; junction bases left unmatched: 21. The germline V gene encodes CDR1 LNHDA and CDR2 SQIVND (reference sequence). The CDR3 is 19 amino acids. The CDR3 loop reads CASSIGAGKGTLTRETQYF. CDR3 DNA: TGTGCCAGTAGTATTGGAGCGGGAAAGGGCACCCTGACACGGGAGACCCAGTACTTC. The full variable domain, rest sourced from reference TRBV19 and TRBJ2-5, is DGGITQSPKYLFRKEGQNVTLSCEQNLNHDAMYWYRQDPGQGLRLIYYSQIVNDFQKGDIAEGYSVSREKKESFPLTVTSAQKNPTAFYLCASSIGAGKGTLTRETQYFGPGTRLLVL.

The V and J genes are TRBV28 and TRBJ1-1; maybe TRBD1 (5 bases). The V end was cut by 2 bases, the J end by 1 base, with 14 bases between. The germline V gene has CDR1 MDHEN and CDR2 SYDVKM. The CDR3 extends over 16 amino acids. The CDR3 sequence: CASSLTLGPKNTEAFF. CDR3 sequence (DNA): TGTGCCAGCAGTTTAACTTTGGGACCGAAGAACACTGAAGCTTTCTTT. Filled out from reference TRBV28 and TRBJ1-1, the complete variable domain reads DVKVTQSSRYLVKRTGEKVFLECVQDMDHENMFWYRQDPGLGLRLIYFSYDVKMKEKGDIPEGYSVSREKKERFSLILESASTNQTSMYLCASSLTLGPKNTEAFFGQGTRLTVV.

The chain combines TRBV7-9 with TRBJ2-1; tentatively, D is TRBD1 (5 bases). Germline V gene lookup returns CDR1 SEHNR and CDR2 FQNEAQ (reference sequence). The CDR3 extends over 15 amino acids. Trimming took 5 bases from V and 5 from J, leaving 16 bases between them. This chain's CDR3 is CASSLRTLPDNEQFF. The CDR3 DNA sequence: TGTGCCAGCAGCCTACGGACACTGCCCGACAATGAGCAGTTCTTC.

This chain connects TRBV18 to TRBJ2-3; D is uncertain. The CDR3 runs 12 residues. Germline V lookup: CDR1 KGHSH, CDR2 LQKENI. V lost 4 bases to trimming and J lost 2 bases, with 4 bases between them. The CDR3 DNA reads as TGTGCCAGCTCACTCTTCACAGATACGCAGTATTTT. This codes for CASSLFTDTQYF.

Here the CDR3 DNA reads TGTGCCAGCAGCAGAATGGGACGGTCTAGCACAGATACGCAGTATTTT. It is translated as CASSRMGRSSTDTQYF. This sequence joins TRBV7-2 and TRBJ2-3; either TRBD1 or TRBD2 may supply D (5 bases each). The length of the CDR3 is 16 residues. Germline assignment: CDR1 SGHTA and CDR2 FQGNSA. Deletions cut 5 bases from V and 0 bases from J, with 15 bases between. The whole variable domain, remainder taken from reference TRBV7-2 and TRBJ2-3, is GAGVSQSPSNKVTEKGKDVELRCDPISGHTALYWYRQSLGQGLEFLIYFQGNSAPDKSGLPSDRFSAERTGGSVSTLTIQRTQQEDSAVYLCASSRMGRSSTDTQYFGPGTRLTVL.

The rearrangement uses TRBV9 and TRBJ1-2; 8 positions agree with TRBD1. CDR3 size: 13 residues. CDR1 SGDLS and CDR2 YYNGEE come from the germline V gene. Germline trimming cut 3 bases from V and 3 bases from J; bases unmatched to any gene: 1. CDR3 sequence (DNA): TGTGCCAGCAGCGCAGGGGGCGACTATGGCTACACCTTC. This sequence encodes CASSAGGDYGYTF. Full variable domain (remainder filled in from reference TRBV9 and TRBJ1-2): DSGVTQTPKHLITATGQRVTLRCSPRSGDLSVYWYQQSLDQGLQFLIQYYNGEERAKGNILERFSAQQFPDLHSELNLSSLELGDSALYFCASSAGGDYGYTFGSGTRLTVV.

The rearrangement uses TRBV5-4 and TRBJ2-2, with D maybe TRBD2 (5 bases). The CDR3 totals 16 residues. Germline V gene sequence: CDR1 SGHNT, CDR2 YYREEE (reference sequence). The ends were cut back, 0 bases at V and 4 bases at J, with 13 bases in the middle. CDR3 sequence: CASSLVSSAPTGELFF. For the CDR3, the DNA is TGTGCCAGCAGCTTGGTTAGTAGCGCCCCCACCGGGGAGCTGTTTTTT.

This clone was counted a few times. The J gene is TRBJ2-7, the V gene TRBV10-1; D may be TRBD1 (5 bases). CDR1 WNHNN and CDR2 SYGVQD come from the germline V gene (reference sequence). CDR3 length equals 14 residues. With 2 bases removed from V and 2 bases from J, the gap between germline ends came to 10 bases. In nucleotides, the CDR3 is TGCGCCAGCAGTGAGGCAGGGCTGCCCTACGAGCAGTACTTC. This translates into CASSEAGLPYEQYF.

The chain couples TRBV2 to TRBJ2-7, with D possibly being TRBD1 (5 bases). This CDR3 spans 12 amino acids. The germline CDR1 and CDR2 sequences are SNHLY and FYNNEI. The germline V and J ends were trimmed by 5 bases and 3 bases, with 8 bases remaining between them. This CDR3 is CASSLTGYEQYF. DNA for the CDR3: TGTGCCAGCAGTTTAACAGGCTACGAGCAGTACTTC.

Here the CDR3 reads CASSPGGYEQYF. DNA of the CDR3: TGTGCCAGCAGCCCGGGCGGCTACGAGCAGTACTTC. The chain couples TRBV7-8 to TRBJ2-7, with unresolved D. From germline, CDR1 is SGHVS and CDR2 FQNEAQ. This CDR3 is built from 12 residues. The ends were cut back, 5 bases at V and 3 bases at J, with 8 bases in the middle.

This chain joins TRBV11-3 and TRBJ1-2; 7 bases line up with TRBD1. Trimming cost V 0 bases and J 4 bases; bases outside gene matches: 17. The germline V gene encodes CDR1 SGHNT and CDR2 YENEEA. The CDR3 length is 19 residues. CDR3 in amino acids: CASSLDGDRVAREGYGYTF. The CDR3 nucleotides read TGTGCCAGCAGCTTAGATGGTGACAGGGTGGCCCGGGAAGGCTATGGCTACACCTTC. The whole variable domain, remainder taken from reference TRBV11-3 and TRBJ1-2, is EAGVVQSPRYKIIEKKQPVAFWCNPISGHNTLYWYLQNLGQGPELLIRYENEEAVDDSQLPKDRFSAERLKGVDSTLKIQPAELGDSAVYLCASSLDGDRVAREGYGYTFGSGTRLTVV.

The V and J genes are TRBV11-2 and TRBJ2-3; D may be TRBD1 (6 bases). The CDR3 extends over 12 amino acids. With 5 bases removed from V and 5 bases from J, the gap between germline ends came to 8 bases. Per germline, CDR1 SGHAT and CDR2 FQNNGV. The CDR3 DNA reads as TGTGCCAGCAGCCCGGACAGAGATACGCAGTATTTT. This codes for CASSPDRDTQYF. The whole variable domain, filled in from reference TRBV11-2 and TRBJ2-3, reads EAGVAQSPRYKIIEKRQSVAFWCNPISGHATLYWYQQILGQGPKLLIQFQNNGVVDDSQLPKDRFSAERLKGVDSTLKIQPAKLEDSAVYLCASSPDRDTQYFGPGTRLTVL.

This clone has only one observation. The chain recombines TRBV6-5 with TRBJ1-1; a possible D gene is TRBD1 (6 bases). V lost 0 bases, J lost 7 bases, and 9 bases lay in between. The CDR3 is 13 residues long. Germline V CDR1 and CDR2: MNHEY, SVGAGI. The CDR3 region is CASSYSSTGEAFF. The DNA for the CDR3 is TGTGCCAGCAGTTACTCGTCGACAGGTGAAGCTTTCTTT.

The chain uses TRBV6-6 and TRBJ2-3, with D possibly TRBD1 on 6 matching bases. CDR3 length: 13 amino acids. Looked up from germline, CDR1 is MNHNY and CDR2 is SVGAGI (reference sequence). V lost 6 bases and J lost 5, with 12 bases in between. The CDR3 region has the DNA TGTGCCAGCAGACCTACAGGGAGAGATACGCAGTATTTT. It codes for CASRPTGRDTQYF.

V gene TRBV21-1 combines with J gene TRBJ1-4; the table calls TRBD1, which could not be checked here. TRBV21-1 counts as a pseudogene. The CDR3 length is 14 residues. The CDR3 nucleotides read TGTGCCAGCAGCGACAGGGGGCAACATGAAAAACTGTTTTTT. It codes for CASSDRGQHEKLFF.

The V call is TRBV5-1, the J call TRBJ2-3; D might be TRBD2 (5 bases). The V end lost 4 bases, the J end lost 0 bases, and 9 bases lay between the germline ends. Germline CDR1 and CDR2: SGHRS and YFSETQ. The CDR3 contains 14 residues. As DNA, the CDR3 is TGCGCCAGCAGCCCCGGACTTAGCACAGATACGCAGTATTTT. This encodes CASSPGLSTDTQYF.

This sequence joins TRBV10-3 and TRBJ2-5; D is unresolved. The CDR3 is 13 residues long. Looked up from germline, CDR1 is ENHRY and CDR2 is SYGVKD. V was pared by 4 bases and J by 5 bases, with 11 bases between. CDR3 bases: TGTGCCATCAGTGTACGGCCCACGGAGACCCAGTACTTC. It translates to CAISVRPTETQYF.

V gene TRBV5-1 combines with J gene TRBJ2-3; D is perhaps TRBD1 or TRBD2 (5 bases each). Per germline, CDR1 SGHRS and CDR2 YFSETQ. Deletions cut 4 bases from V and 2 bases from J, with 14 bases between. CDR3 length equals 15 residues. The CDR3 is CASSLRDGHTDTQYF. The CDR3 DNA is TGCGCCAGCAGCCTCCGGGACGGCCACACAGATACGCAGTATTTT.

With respect to this clone: A read error may account for a junction end that differs from germline. This chain connects TRBV7-9 to TRBJ1-4; a possible D gene is TRBD1 (6 bases). CDR1 and CDR2 from the germline V gene are SEHNR and FQNEAQ (reference sequence). The CDR3 totals 12 residues. The CDR3 nucleotides are TGTGCCAGCAGCGTATCTAACAGGGATAAGGATTTT. Translation: CASSVSNRDKDF.